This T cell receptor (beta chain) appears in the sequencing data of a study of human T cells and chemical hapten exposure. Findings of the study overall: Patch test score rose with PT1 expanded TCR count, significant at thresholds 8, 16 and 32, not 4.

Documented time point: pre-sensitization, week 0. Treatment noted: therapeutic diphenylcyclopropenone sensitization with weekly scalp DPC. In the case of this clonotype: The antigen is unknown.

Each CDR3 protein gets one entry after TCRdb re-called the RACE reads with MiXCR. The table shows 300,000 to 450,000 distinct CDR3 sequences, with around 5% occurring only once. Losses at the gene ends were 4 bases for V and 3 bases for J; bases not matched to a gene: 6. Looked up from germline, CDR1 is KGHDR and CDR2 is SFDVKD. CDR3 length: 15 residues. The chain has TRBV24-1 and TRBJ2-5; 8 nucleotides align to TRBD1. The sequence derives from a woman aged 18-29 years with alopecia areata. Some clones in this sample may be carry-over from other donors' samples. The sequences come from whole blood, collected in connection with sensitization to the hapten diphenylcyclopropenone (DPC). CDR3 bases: TGTGCCACCAGTGAACCGAACAGGGGGAAAGAGACCCAGTACTTC. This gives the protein CATSEPNRGKETQYF.